Given below is one TCR beta chain in context. V shed 7 bases, J shed 7 bases, and the junction held 8 bases outside the gene matches. The germline V gene encodes CDR1 SGHNT and CDR2 YYREEE (reference sequence). There are 13 residues in the CDR3. This entry is derived from a study of T cell responses to AZD1222 COVID-19 vaccine. Study-level background: Second-dose intervals of approximately 4 or approximately 12 weeks were pooled.

Data came from immunoSEQ multiplex PCR; TCRdb stores just in-frame clones and leaves some out. The table lists some 130,000 clones, around 90% of them singletons. The rearrangement joins TRBV5-4 to TRBJ1-5; 7 nucleotides match TRBD1. The TCR sequence derives from an adult in good health. The sequencing used peripheral blood, collected on day 0 of AZD1222 vaccination. CDR3 protein: CASGDRYGQPQHF. The CDR3 nucleotides read TGTGCCAGCGGGGACAGATACGGCCAGCCCCAGCATTTT.